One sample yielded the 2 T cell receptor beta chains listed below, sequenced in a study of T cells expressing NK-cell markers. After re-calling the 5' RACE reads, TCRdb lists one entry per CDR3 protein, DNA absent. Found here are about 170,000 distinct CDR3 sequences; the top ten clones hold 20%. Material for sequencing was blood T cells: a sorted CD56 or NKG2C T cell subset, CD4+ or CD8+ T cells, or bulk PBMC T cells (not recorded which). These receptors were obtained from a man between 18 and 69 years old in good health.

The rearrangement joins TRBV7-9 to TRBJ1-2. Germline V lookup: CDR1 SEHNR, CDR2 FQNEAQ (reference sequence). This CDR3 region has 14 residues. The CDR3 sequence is CASSLEVTHYGYTF.

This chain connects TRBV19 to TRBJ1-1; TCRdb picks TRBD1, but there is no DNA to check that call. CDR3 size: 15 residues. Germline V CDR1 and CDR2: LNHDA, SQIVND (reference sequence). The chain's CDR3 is CASSMGAGLGTEAFF.